This T cell receptor beta chain was recovered during a study of blood T cell repertoires in COVID-19. Study at large: The analysed material was cDNA or gDNA that came from T cells, B-cell-depleted T cells, or PBMCs.

The CDR3 is made up of 13 amino acids. The germline CDR1 and CDR2 sequences are MNHEY and SVGAGI. With regard to this clone: One junction end does not reproduce the germline sequence, and a read error may be involved.

Authors' methods: Amplification of reference gene primers was used by the study to estimate nucleated cell counts. Clones were sequenced by immunoSEQ multiplex PCR, and TCRdb holds only the in-frame ones, with some missing. V, J and clone size are those of that table, while D and trimming were read from the DNA. The table lists roughly 200,000 clones, about nine tenths of them singletons. This sequence was found in a woman in her twenties or thirties who had recovered from COVID-19. The sample was PBMCs or T cells enriched from blood (not recorded which). The chain recombines TRBV6-5 with TRBJ2-7, with 11 bases that match TRBD1. The CDR3 reads CASSTDRGLNIHF. The CDR3 DNA reads as TGTGCCAGCAGCACGGACAGGGGGCTTAATATCCACTTC.